The T cell receptor beta chain described here comes from a study of T cell repertoires in cytomegalovirus infection (dated by TCRdb to about 2019). At the level of the whole study: The HLA type of each donor mattered for the analysis, because public TCR beta signatures pointed to carriage of CMV infection along with the matching HLA type.

Between the V and J ends, shortened by 1 base and 6 bases respectively, the junction contains 20 bases. The CDR3 holds 17 amino acids from the cysteine to the phenylalanine. Just CDR3 DNA is preserved here, 51 bases in frame from base 1. CDR1 and CDR2 are read off the germline V gene as MGHRA and YSYEKL. The run used an Illumina HiSeq 1500. TCRdb trimmed the raw reads at Q25, called clones with MiXCR and kept productive beta chains. Rows merge per CDR3 protein into single entries with the most common DNA and genes. In this sample the table shows 65,000 to 90,000 distinct CDR3 sequences, 3.5% to 4.5% of which occur a single time. Around 4.9% of the sample is held by the ten biggest clonotypes. General conclusions and limits of the study: The ex vivo response was dominated by HLA-C-restricted CMV-specific TCR beta clonotypes, which also provided the single most frequent clonotype in two of eight donors. Cumulative frequency of public TCR beta family members discriminated carriers of CMV infection plus the relevant HLA type in this cohort and an independent roughly 350-donor cohort.

This clonotype was picked up many times. This clone's antigen is unknown. No base-level quality is on record; no much larger clone is a single base apart. The source material was PBMCs. The clonotype originates from a human donor in good health (CMV status not recorded). Some clones in this sample may be carry-over from other donors' samples. The rearranged chain carries TRBV4-1 and TRBJ2-3; the D segment cannot be called with confidence. For the CDR3, the sequence is CASSQVDMGLRSDTQYF. The DNA sequence is given as TGCGCCAGCAGCCAAGTCGATATGGGGTTACGCTCGGATACGCAGTATTTT.